This TCR beta chain was retrieved from a study of response to subunit inactivated influenza vaccine. TCRdb itself ran the RT-PCR reads through MiXCR, one entry per CDR3 protein. The top ten hold 10% to 15% of the sample, which has about 520,000 distinct CDR3 sequences, roughly 11% seen once. Study outcomes and limitations: Authors suggested each seasonal influenza vaccination recruits few new T cells.

The ends were cut back, 1 base at V and 5 bases at J, with 4 bases in the middle. Germline V lookup: CDR1 DFQATT, CDR2 SNEGSKA (reference sequence). This CDR3 spans 11 amino acids. This clonotype came up a few times. The antigen is unknown. The receptor's source is a man aged 45 to 65 who received an inactivated influenza vaccine. The chain uses TRBV20-1 and TRBJ2-3; D is undetermined. Sequencing used PBMCs from blood, obtained around seven weeks after vaccination. As DNA, the CDR3 is TGCAGTGCTAGAGTCGTAGATACGCAGTATTTT. The encoded protein is CSARVVDTQYF.